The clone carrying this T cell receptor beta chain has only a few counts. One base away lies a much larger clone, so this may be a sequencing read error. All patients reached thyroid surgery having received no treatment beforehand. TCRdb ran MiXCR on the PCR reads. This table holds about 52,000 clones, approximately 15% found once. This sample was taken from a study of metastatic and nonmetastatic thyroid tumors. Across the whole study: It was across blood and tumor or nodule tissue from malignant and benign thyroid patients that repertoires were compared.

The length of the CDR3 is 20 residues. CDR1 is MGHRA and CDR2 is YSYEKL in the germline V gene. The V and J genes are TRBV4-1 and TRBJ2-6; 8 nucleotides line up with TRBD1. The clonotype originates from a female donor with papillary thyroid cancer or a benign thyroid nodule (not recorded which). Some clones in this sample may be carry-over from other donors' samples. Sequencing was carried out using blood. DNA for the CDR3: TGCGCCAGCAGCGTACGACAGGGGCGGCTTCAAGCGGCTGGGTCCAACGTCCTGACTTTC. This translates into CASSVRQGRLQAAGSNVLTF.